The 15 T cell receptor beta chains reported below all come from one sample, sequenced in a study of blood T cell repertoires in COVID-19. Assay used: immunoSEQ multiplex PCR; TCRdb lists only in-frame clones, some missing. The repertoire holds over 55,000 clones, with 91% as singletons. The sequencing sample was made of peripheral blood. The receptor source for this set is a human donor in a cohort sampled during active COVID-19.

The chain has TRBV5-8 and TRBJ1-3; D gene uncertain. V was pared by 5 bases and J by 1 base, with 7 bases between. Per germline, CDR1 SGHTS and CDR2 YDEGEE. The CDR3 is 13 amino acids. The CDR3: CASSLQSGNTIYF. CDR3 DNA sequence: TGTGCCAGCAGTTTACAGTCTGGAAACACCATATATTTT. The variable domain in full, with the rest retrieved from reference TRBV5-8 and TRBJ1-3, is EAGVTQSPTHLIKTRGQQATLRCSPISGHTSVYWYQQALGLGLQFLLWYDEGEERNRGNFPPRFSGRQFPNYSSELNVNALELEDSALYLCASSLQSGNTIYFGEGSWLTVV.

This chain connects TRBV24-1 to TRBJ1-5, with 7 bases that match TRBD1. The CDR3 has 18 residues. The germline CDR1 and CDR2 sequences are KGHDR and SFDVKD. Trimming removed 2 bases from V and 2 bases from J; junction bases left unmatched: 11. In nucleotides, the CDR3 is TGTGCCACCAGTGATTCAGATCCACAGGGGCTGGGCAATCAGCCCCAGCATTTT. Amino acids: CATSDSDPQGLGNQPQHF.

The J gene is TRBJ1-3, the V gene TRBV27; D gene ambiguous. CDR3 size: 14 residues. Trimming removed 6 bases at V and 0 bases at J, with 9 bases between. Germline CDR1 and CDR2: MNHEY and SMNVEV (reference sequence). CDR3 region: CASSPSISGNTIYF. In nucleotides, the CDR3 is TGTGCCAGCAGCCCGAGCATCTCTGGAAACACCATATATTTT.

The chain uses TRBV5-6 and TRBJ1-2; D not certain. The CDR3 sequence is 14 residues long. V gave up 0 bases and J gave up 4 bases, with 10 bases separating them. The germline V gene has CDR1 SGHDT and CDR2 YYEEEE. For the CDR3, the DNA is TGTGCCAGCAGCTTGGGCAGGAACCTCTATGGCTACACCTTC. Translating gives CASSLGRNLYGYTF. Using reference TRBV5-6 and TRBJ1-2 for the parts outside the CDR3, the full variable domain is DAGVTQSPTHLIKTRGQQVTLRCSPKSGHDTVSWYQQALGQGPQFIFQYYEEEERQRGNFPDRFSGHQFPNYSSELNVNALLLGDSALYLCASSLGRNLYGYTFGSGTRLTVV.

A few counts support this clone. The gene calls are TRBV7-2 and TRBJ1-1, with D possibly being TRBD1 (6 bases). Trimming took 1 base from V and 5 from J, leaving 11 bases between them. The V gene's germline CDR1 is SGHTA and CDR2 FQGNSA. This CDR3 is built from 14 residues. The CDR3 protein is CASSLDGRGTEAFF. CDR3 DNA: TGTGCCAGCAGCTTAGACGGCAGGGGTACTGAAGCTTTCTTT.

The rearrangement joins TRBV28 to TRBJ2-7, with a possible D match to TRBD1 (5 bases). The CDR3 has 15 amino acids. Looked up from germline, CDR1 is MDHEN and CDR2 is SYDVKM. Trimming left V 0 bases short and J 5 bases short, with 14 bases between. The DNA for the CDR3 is TGTGCCAGCAGTTTATGGGGGCTGGGTCACCACGAGCAGTACTTC. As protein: CASSLWGLGHHEQYF.

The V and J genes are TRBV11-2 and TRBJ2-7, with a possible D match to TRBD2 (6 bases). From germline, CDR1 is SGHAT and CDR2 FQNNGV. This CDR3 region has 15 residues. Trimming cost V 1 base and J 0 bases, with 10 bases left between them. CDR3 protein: CASSLGRGSSYEQYF. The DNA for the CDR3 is TGTGCCAGCAGCTTAGGGCGGGGATCCTCCTACGAGCAGTACTTC.

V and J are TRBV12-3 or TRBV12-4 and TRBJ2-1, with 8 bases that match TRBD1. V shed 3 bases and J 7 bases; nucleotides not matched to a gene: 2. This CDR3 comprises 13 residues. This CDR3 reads CASSFRTGNEQFF. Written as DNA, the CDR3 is TGTGCCAGCAGTTTCCGGACAGGGAATGAGCAGTTCTTC.

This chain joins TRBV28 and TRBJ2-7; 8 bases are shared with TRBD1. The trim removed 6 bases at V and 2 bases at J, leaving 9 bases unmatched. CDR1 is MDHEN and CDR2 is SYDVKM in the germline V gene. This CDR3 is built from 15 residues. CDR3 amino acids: CASRAFGQGPYEQYF. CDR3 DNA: TGTGCCAGCAGGGCCTTCGGACAGGGCCCCTACGAGCAGTACTTC. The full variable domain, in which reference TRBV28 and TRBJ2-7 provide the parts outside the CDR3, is DVKVTQSSRYLVKRTGEKVFLECVQDMDHENMFWYRQDPGLGLRLIYFSYDVKMKEKGDIPEGYSVSREKKERFSLILESASTNQTSMYLCASRAFGQGPYEQYFGPGTRLTVT.

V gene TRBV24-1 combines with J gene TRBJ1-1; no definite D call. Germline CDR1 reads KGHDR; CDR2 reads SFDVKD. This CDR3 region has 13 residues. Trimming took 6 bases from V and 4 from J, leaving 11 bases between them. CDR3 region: CATSLGRSTEAFF. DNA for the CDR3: TGTGCCACCAGTTTGGGGAGGAGCACTGAAGCTTTCTTT.

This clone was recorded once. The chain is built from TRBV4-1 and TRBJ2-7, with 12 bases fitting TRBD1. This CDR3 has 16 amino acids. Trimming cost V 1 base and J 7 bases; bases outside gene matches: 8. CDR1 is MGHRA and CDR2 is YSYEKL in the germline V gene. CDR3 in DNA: TGCGCCAGCAGCCAAGGATTGGGACAGGGGGCTGGAGAGCAGTACTTC. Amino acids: CASSQGLGQGAGEQYF.

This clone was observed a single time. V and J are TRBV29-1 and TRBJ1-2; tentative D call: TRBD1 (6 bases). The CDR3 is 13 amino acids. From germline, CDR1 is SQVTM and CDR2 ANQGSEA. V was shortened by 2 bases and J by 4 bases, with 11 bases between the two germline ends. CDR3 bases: TGCAGCGTTGAAATGCAGGGGCTCTATGGCTACACCTTC. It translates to CSVEMQGLYGYTF.

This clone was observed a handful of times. The CDR3 sequence: CASSLGQGAYSNQPQHF. The CDR3 DNA is TGTGCCAGCAGCCTGGGGCAGGGGGCTTATAGCAATCAGCCCCAGCATTTT. The gene calls are TRBV5-5 and TRBJ1-5; 8 bases line up with TRBD1. V dropped 4 bases and J dropped 0; count of bases not matched to a gene: 9. There are 17 residues in the CDR3. Germline values: CDR1 SGHKS, CDR2 YYEKEE (reference sequence).

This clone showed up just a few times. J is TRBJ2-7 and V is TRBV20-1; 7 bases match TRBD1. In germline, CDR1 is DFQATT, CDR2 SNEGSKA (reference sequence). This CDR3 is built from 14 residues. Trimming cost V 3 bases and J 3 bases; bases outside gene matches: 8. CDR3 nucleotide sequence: TGCAGTGCTAGTGTCCGGGACAGTGGCTACGAGCAGTACTTC. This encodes CSASVRDSGYEQYF.

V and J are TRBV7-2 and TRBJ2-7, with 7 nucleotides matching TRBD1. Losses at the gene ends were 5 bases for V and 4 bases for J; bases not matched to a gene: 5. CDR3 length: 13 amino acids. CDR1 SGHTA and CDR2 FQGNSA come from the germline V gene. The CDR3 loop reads CASSLGQKYEQYF. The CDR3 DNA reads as TGTGCCAGCAGCCTGGGACAGAAGTACGAGCAGTACTTC.